This T cell receptor (beta chain) was obtained from a study of blood T cell repertoires in COVID-19. Germline V gene data show CDR1 as SGHTA and CDR2 as FQGNSA. The CDR3 length is 15 residues. V dropped 1 base and J dropped 6; count of bases not matched to a gene: 3. In the original analysis: Amplified reference gene primers provided the basis for estimating nucleated cell counts. The data were produced by immunoSEQ multiplex PCR, yet TCRdb's version contains in-frame clones alone and is incomplete. The DNA gave D and trimming, while V, J and clone size come from that table. The table has roughly 35,000 clones, around 73% seen once.

The sequencing sample was made of peripheral blood. The source is a man older than 75 with acute or convalescent COVID-19. This sequence joins TRBV7-2 and TRBJ2-2; 9 positions match TRBD1. CDR3 sequence: CASSLGRTGAGELFF. CDR3 coding DNA: TGTGCCAGCAGCTTAGGTCGGACAGGGGCCGGGGAGCTGTTTTTT.